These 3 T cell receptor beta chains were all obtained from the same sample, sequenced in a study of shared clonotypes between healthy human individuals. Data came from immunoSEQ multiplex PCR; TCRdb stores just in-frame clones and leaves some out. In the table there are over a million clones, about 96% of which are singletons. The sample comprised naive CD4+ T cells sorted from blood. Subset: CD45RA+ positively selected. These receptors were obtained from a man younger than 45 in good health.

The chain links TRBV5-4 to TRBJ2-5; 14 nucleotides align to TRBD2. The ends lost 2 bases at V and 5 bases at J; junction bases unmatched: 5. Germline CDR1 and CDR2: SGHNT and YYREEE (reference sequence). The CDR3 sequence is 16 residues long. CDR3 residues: CASSFGTSGRMETQYF. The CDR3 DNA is TGTGCCAGCAGCTTTGGGACTAGCGGGAGAATGGAGACCCAGTACTTC.

CDR3 sequence reads: CASTTISRTGELFF. The CDR3, as DNA: TGTGCCAGTACTACGATCTCGAGGACCGGGGAGCTGTTTTTT. The chain uses TRBV19 and TRBJ2-2; D unclear. Per the germline V gene, CDR1 is LNHDA and CDR2 is SQIVND (reference sequence). The CDR3 loop spans 14 amino acids. V was trimmed by 7 bases and J by 5 bases, leaving 14 bases between them.

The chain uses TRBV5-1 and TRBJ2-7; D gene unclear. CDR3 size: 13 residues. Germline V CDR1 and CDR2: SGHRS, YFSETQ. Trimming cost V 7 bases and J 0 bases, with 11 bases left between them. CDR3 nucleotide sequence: TGCGCCAGCTGTAAGCAGAGCTCCTACGAGCAGTACTTC. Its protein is CASCKQSSYEQYF.